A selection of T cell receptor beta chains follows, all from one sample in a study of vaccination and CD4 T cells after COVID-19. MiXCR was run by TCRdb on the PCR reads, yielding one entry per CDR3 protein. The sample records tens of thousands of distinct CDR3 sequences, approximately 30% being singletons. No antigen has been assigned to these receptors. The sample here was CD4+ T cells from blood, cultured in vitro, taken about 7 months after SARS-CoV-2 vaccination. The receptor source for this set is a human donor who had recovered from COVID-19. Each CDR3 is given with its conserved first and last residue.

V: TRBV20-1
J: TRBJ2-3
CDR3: CSAITSGGAGGTDTQYF

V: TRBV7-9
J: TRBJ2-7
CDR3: CASSRGLGYEQYF

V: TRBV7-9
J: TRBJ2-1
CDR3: CASSHPRLAGAHEQFF

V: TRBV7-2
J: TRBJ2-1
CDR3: CASSYYRAPGGEQFF

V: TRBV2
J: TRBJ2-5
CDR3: CASGLMGETQYF

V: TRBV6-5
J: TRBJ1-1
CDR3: CASSYSAGGHTEAFF

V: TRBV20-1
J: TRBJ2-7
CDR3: CSARGGTYEQYF

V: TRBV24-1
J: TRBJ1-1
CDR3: CATSDLGTVNTEAFF

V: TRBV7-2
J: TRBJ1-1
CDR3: CASSPRGGGSVEAFF

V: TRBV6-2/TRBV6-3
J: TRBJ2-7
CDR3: CASSPRGDSTYEQYF

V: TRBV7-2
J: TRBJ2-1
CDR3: CASSLFSSNTGRQFF

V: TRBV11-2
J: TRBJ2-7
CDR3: CASSLSDYEQYF

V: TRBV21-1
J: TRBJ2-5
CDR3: CASSKLFVSGTYQETQYF

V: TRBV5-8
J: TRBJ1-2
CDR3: CASSNRGGGIYGYTF

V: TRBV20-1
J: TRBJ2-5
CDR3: CSAPPGTGSQETQYF

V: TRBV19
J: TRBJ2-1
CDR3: CASRRSSGGVYNEQFF

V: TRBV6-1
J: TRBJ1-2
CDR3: CASSSEQGVSYGYTF

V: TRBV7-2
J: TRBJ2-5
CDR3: CASSLASSGSQETQYF

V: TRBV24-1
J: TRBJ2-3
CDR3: CATSSGGSGDTQYF

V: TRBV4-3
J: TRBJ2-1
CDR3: CASSPDRGHNNEQFF

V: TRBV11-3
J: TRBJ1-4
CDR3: CASSFRAGSGREEKLFF

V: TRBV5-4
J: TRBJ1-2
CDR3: CASSVGGQGYGYTF

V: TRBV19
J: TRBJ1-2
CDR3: CASRRSGTESYGYTF

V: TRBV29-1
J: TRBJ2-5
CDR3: CSGKTGAETQYF

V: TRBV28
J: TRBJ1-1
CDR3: CASSSGTDVNTEAFF

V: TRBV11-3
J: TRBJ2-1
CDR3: CASSRKGPPPNEQFF

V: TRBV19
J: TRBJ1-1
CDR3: CASTGRRQGLNTEAFF

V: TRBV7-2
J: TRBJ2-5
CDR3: CASSLDRGWETQYF

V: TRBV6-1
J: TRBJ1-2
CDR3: CASSELPNRHPFYGYTF